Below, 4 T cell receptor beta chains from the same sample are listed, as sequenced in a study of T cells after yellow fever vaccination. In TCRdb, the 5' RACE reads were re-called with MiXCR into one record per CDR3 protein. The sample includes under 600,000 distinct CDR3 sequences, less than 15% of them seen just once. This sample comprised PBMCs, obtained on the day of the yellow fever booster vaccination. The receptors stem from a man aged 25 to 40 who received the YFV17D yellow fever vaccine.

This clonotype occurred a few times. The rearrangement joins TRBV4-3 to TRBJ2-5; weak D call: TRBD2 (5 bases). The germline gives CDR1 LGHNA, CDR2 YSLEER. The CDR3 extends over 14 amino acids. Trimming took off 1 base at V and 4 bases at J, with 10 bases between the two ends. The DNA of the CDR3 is TGCGCCAGCAGCCAAGTCGGCCGGGGAGAGACCCAGTACTTC. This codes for CASSQVGRGETQYF.

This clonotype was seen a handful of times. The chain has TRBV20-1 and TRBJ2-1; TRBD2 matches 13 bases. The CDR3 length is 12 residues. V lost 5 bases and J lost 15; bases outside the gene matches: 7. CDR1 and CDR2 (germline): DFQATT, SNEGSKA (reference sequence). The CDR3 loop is CSALTSGRMLFF. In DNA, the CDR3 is TGCAGTGCTCTGACTAGCGGGAGGATGCTGTTCTTC.

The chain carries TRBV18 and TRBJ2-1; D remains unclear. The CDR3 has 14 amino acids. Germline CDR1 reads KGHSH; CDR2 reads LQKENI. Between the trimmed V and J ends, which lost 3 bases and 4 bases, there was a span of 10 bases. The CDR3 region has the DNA TGTGCCAGCTCACCTTCGATAGTTTACAATGAGCAGTTCTTC. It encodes CASSPSIVYNEQFF.

Written as DNA, the CDR3 is TGCGCCAGCAGCGTCGAGATTCAAGAGACCCAGTACTTC. Translation gives CASSVEIQETQYF. The V call is TRBV5-1, the J call TRBJ2-5; D is undetermined. Per the germline V gene, CDR1 is SGHRS and CDR2 is YFSETQ. The CDR3 extends over 13 amino acids. Trimming removed 4 bases from V and 2 bases from J, with 9 bases in between. The full variable domain, in which reference TRBV5-1 and TRBJ2-5 provide the parts outside the CDR3, is KAGVTQTPRYLIKTRGQQVTLSCSPISGHRSVSWYQQTPGQGLQFLFEYFSETQRNKGNFPGRFSGRQFSNSRSEMNVSTLELGDSALYLCASSVEIQETQYFGPGTRLLVL.